A single sample gave rise to the 6 T cell receptor beta chains below, sequenced in a study of blood T cell repertoires in COVID-19. Some clones are missing from TCRdb's copy, which holds only in-frame ones; the method was immunoSEQ multiplex PCR. There are 35,000 to 50,000 clones in the sample; about four fifths occur only once, and around 24% lies in the top ten. Sequencing used peripheral blood. The receptor set was obtained from a human donor with acute or convalescent COVID-19. The donor label of this sample is uncertain.

V and J are TRBV10-3 and TRBJ1-1, with D maybe TRBD1 (5 bases). The CDR3 length is 14 residues. Trimming stripped 0 bases from V and 3 bases from J, with 8 bases between. In germline, CDR1 is ENHRY, CDR2 SYGVKD. CDR3 bases: TGTGCCATCAGTGAGTCGGAGGGGTACACTGAAGCTTTCTTT. This encodes CAISESEGYTEAFF.

V is TRBV15 and J is TRBJ2-5; 8 bases are a match to TRBD1. The CDR3 extends over 16 amino acids. The trim removed 2 bases at V and 1 base at J, leaving 6 bases unmatched. Germline CDR1 is LNHNV and CDR2 is YYDKDF (reference sequence). For the CDR3, the DNA is TGTGCCACCAGCAGACAAAGGACAGGGCCCCAAGAGACCCAGTACTTC. Translation: CATSRQRTGPQETQYF.

The V gene is TRBV7-8, the J gene TRBJ2-1; D call uncertain. V dropped 5 bases and J dropped 9 bases, with 11 bases sitting between them. Germline V gene sequence: CDR1 SGHVS, CDR2 FQNEAQ. CDR3 size: 12 residues. For the CDR3, the DNA is TGTGCCAGCAGCCCCACCGCGAGTGAGCAGTTCTTC. Translated: CASSPTASEQFF.

This clone was counted once. This chain links TRBV25-1 with TRBJ2-7, with a weak D call TRBD1 (7 bases). The V end lost 4 bases, the J end lost 6 bases, and 16 bases lay between the germline ends. CDR1 and CDR2 (germline): MGHDK, SYGVNS. The CDR3 has 14 residues. This CDR3 is CASSGAGQKTEQYF. The CDR3 nucleotides are TGTGCCAGCAGTGGGGCGGGACAGAAAACCGAGCAGTACTTC.

The chain uses TRBV10-1 and TRBJ2-7; D may be TRBD1 (5 bases). Germline V gene data show CDR1 as WNHNN and CDR2 as SYGVQD (reference sequence). V was pared by 6 bases and J by 3 bases, with 12 bases between. The CDR3 has 13 amino acids. The CDR3 protein is CASSYDRSYEQYF. DNA of the CDR3: TGCGCCAGCAGCTACGACAGAAGCTACGAGCAGTACTTC.

This chain joins TRBV20-1 and TRBJ2-5; a weak D match, TRBD2 (6 bases). The CDR3 has 16 residues. Germline V gene lookup returns CDR1 DFQATT and CDR2 SNEGSKA (reference sequence). V lost 3 bases, J lost 2 bases, and 19 bases lay in between. CDR3 DNA sequence: TGCAGTGCTAGTCTAGCCGCGGGGCCGAGACAAGAGACCCAGTACTTC. Its protein is CSASLAAGPRQETQYF.